This TCR beta chain was identified in a study of T cells in Graves' hyperthyroidism and ophthalmopathy. This clonotype came up many times. This CDR3 comprises 14 residues. Trimming cost V 4 bases and J 6 bases, with 13 bases left between them. CDR1 MNHEY and CDR2 SMNVEV come from the germline V gene (reference sequence). If no ophthalmopathy progression occurred within 18 months, Graves' hyperthyroidism was stable. Patients aged 18 to 65 had newly diagnosed hyperthyroidism lasting under 2 months. RNA transcripts were the template for amplifying TCR beta CDR3 regions. A set of HTBI primers served as the primers for a first-round RT-PCR of the TCR CDR3. One entry per CDR3 protein, called by TCRdb with MiXCR from the multiplex PCR reads. The table lists hundreds of thousands of distinct CDR3 sequences, roughly 15% of them singletons.

The sequencing sample was made of blood. This clonotype originated in a young woman with Graves' hyperthyroidism. This sequence joins TRBV27 and TRBJ1-5; D remains unclear. CDR3 sequence (DNA): TGTGCCAGCAGTTCCTCCCGACTGGGTCAGCCCCAGCATTTT. This gives the protein CASSSSRLGQPQHF.